These 30 T cell receptor beta chains were all obtained from the same sample, sequenced in a study of cytomegalovirus exposure and HLA in healthy donors. Researchers ran the PCR with 60 Vbeta and 13 Jbeta primers. Repertoires were generated with immunoSEQ multiplex PCR, while TCRdb's copy carries only in-frame clones and drops some. This sample has about 170,000 clones, with roughly 80% found just once. The sample was PBMCs. The origin of the receptors is a woman younger than 30 in good health and CMV-seronegative.

In nucleotides, the CDR3 is TGTGCCAGTAGTATAGGGAGGGGGACAGGGTTCAGCTACAATGAGCAGTTCTTC. Protein sequence: CASSIGRGTGFSYNEQFF. The V call is TRBV19, the J call TRBJ2-1, with TRBD1 matching 9 bases. This CDR3 contains 18 residues. With V trimmed by 1 base and J by 3 bases, 10 bases remained unmatched. Germline V lookup: CDR1 LNHDA, CDR2 SQIVND (reference sequence).

J is TRBJ1-1 and V is TRBV11-1; D uncertain. The V end lost 1 base, the J end lost 1 base, and 7 bases lay between the germline ends. Germline CDR1 SGHAT, CDR2 FQDESV (reference sequence). The CDR3 extends over 14 amino acids. Here the CDR3 reads CASSLGQENTEAFF. The DNA for the CDR3 is TGTGCCAGCAGCTTAGGTCAGGAGAACACTGAAGCTTTCTTT.

In its sample, this clone was seen once. The V gene is TRBV6-1, the J gene TRBJ2-4; D is uncertain. Trimming took off 6 bases at V and 5 bases at J, with 11 bases between the two ends. The CDR3 sequence is 13 residues long. Germline V gives CDR1 MNHNS, CDR2 SASEGT. The CDR3 protein is CASRNVQQNIQYF. The CDR3 bases are TGTGCCAGCAGGAACGTACAGCAAAACATTCAGTACTTC.

The chain is built from TRBV11-3 and TRBJ2-6; possibly TRBD1 for D (6 bases). This CDR3 has 17 amino acids. Between the trimmed V and J ends, which lost 5 bases and 1 base, there was a span of 15 bases. CDR1 SGHNT and CDR2 YENEEA come from the germline V gene. The CDR3 loop is CASSVLPGQSGANVLTF. CDR3 bases: TGTGCCAGCAGCGTACTACCAGGACAGTCTGGGGCCAACGTCCTGACTTTC. Together with reference TRBV11-3 and TRBJ2-6, the CDR3 gives the full variable domain: EAGVVQSPRYKIIEKKQPVAFWCNPISGHNTLYWYLQNLGQGPELLIRYENEEAVDDSQLPKDRFSAERLKGVDSTLKIQPAELGDSAVYLCASSVLPGQSGANVLTFGAGSRLTVL.

V usage is TRBV27 and J usage is TRBJ2-1; 10 bases agree with TRBD2. V was clipped by 3 bases and J by 3 bases; unmatched bases: 2. Germline CDR1 reads MNHEY; CDR2 reads SMNVEV (reference sequence). The CDR3 extends over 15 amino acids. For the CDR3, the DNA is TGTGCCAGCAGTTTCGCTAGCGGGAGCTACAATGAGCAGTTCTTC. Its translation is CASSFASGSYNEQFF.

The chain couples TRBV7-2 to TRBJ2-7, with TRBD2 matching over 13 bases. The V gene's germline CDR1 is SGHTA and CDR2 FQGNSA. Unmatched junction bases numbered 5, after V lost 3 bases and J lost 0 bases. The length of the CDR3 is 17 residues. In DNA form, the CDR3 reads TGTGCCAGCAGCTTGCATGGGACTAGCGGGACCTCCTACGAGCAGTACTTC. It yields the protein CASSLHGTSGTSYEQYF.

The chain couples TRBV21-1 to TRBJ2-2; the table's D call, TRBD2, was not checked against the DNA. TRBV21-1 is classified as a pseudogene. The CDR3 covers 9 residues. CDR3 nucleotide sequence: TGTGGGAGAACCGGGGAGCTGTTTTTT. Translation: CGRTGELFF.

The chain links TRBV6-5 to TRBJ2-1; possible D gene TRBD2, 6 bases. Per the germline V gene, CDR1 is MNHEY and CDR2 is SVGAGI. V was shortened by 6 bases and J by 6 bases, with 15 bases between the two germline ends. The CDR3 is 14 amino acids. The CDR3 region has the DNA TGTGCCAGCAGGGACTATCTCAATTTCAATGAGCAGTTCTTC. Protein: CASRDYLNFNEQFF.

The rearrangement joins TRBV28 to TRBJ1-4; D might be TRBD1 (5 bases). CDR1 and CDR2 from the germline V gene are MDHEN and SYDVKM. The V end was cut by 2 bases, the J end by 4 bases, with 11 bases between. The CDR3 consists of 15 residues. The chain's CDR3 is CASSLNADSNEKLFF. The CDR3 region has the DNA TGTGCCAGCAGTTTAAACGCCGACAGTAATGAAAAACTGTTTTTT.

CDR3: CASSQVSAYEQYF. As DNA, the CDR3 is TGCGCCAGCAGCCAAGTTTCCGCCTACGAGCAGTACTTC. This chain connects TRBV4-1 to TRBJ2-7; D call uncertain. V shed 1 base and J shed 2 bases, with 6 bases lying between them. The CDR3 runs 13 residues. CDR1 MGHRA and CDR2 YSYEKL come from the germline V gene.

The CDR3 protein is CASSPAAGYDAPSKLFF. The CDR3 bases are TGTGCCAGCAGTCCCGCCGCAGGTTACGACGCGCCTTCAAAACTGTTTTTT. This chain connects TRBV27 to TRBJ1-4, with no clear D. This CDR3 spans 17 amino acids. CDR1 MNHEY and CDR2 SMNVEV come from the germline V gene (reference sequence). V was trimmed by 5 bases and J by 10 bases, leaving 26 bases between them. The full variable domain, with the rest looked up from reference TRBV27 and TRBJ1-4, is EAQVTQNPRYLITVTGKKLTVTCSQNMNHEYMSWYRQDPGLGLRQIYYSMNVEVTDKGDVPEGYKVSRKEKRNFPLILESPSPNQTSLYFCASSPAAGYDAPSKLFFGSGTQLSVL.

The chain combines TRBV19 with TRBJ2-5; D is possibly TRBD2 (7 bases). Germline CDR1 LNHDA, CDR2 SQIVND (reference sequence). The V end was cut by 2 bases, the J end by 2 bases, with 21 bases between. CDR3 length: 18 amino acids. Written as DNA, the CDR3 is TGTGCCAGTAGTATATGGGGGGGGACGGGACAACCACAAGAGACCCAGTACTTC. It specifies CASSIWGGTGQPQETQYF.

The V call is TRBV4-1, the J call TRBJ2-2; tentatively, D is TRBD2 (5 bases). From germline, CDR1 is MGHRA and CDR2 YSYEKL. Trimming stripped 2 bases from V and 6 bases from J, with 13 bases between. This CDR3 comprises 15 residues. CDR3 nucleotide sequence: TGCGCCAGCAGCCAACGTGTTGGAGGACCCGGGGAGCTGTTTTTT. Residues: CASSQRVGGPGELFF.

The chain links TRBV15 to TRBJ2-1; 9 bases agree with TRBD2. This CDR3 contains 15 residues. Trimming at V came to 0 bases and at J to 7 bases, leaving 4 bases not matched to a gene. The germline V gene has CDR1 LNHNV and CDR2 YYDKDF (reference sequence). CDR3 protein: CATSRDGGRENEQFF. DNA of the CDR3: TGTGCCACCAGCAGAGATGGCGGGAGGGAGAATGAGCAGTTCTTC.

The chain employs TRBV4-2 and TRBJ2-3; TRBD2 is a possible D gene (5 bases). V was trimmed by 1 base and J by 1 base, leaving 9 bases between them. From germline, CDR1 is LGHNA and CDR2 YNFKEQ. The CDR3 has 15 amino acids. DNA for the CDR3: TGTGCCAGCAGCCAAGTAGACTATCGCACAGATACGCAGTATTTT. Amino acids: CASSQVDYRTDTQYF.

This clone was observed a single time. The gene calls are TRBV10-3 and TRBJ1-2; D gene uncertain. The germline V gene encodes CDR1 ENHRY and CDR2 SYGVKD. The CDR3 contains 16 residues. Trimming took 0 bases from V and 4 from J, leaving 15 bases between them. The CDR3 nucleotides read TGTGCCATCAGTGAGTCGAGTATTGGAGGGAGCTATGGCTACACCTTC. Translated: CAISESSIGGSYGYTF.

In its sample, this clone was seen a few times. The chain carries TRBV5-1 and TRBJ2-5; D gene unclear. Trimming took 1 base from V and 1 from J, leaving 8 bases between them. This CDR3 is built from 14 residues. Germline V lookup: CDR1 SGHRS, CDR2 YFSETQ. Written as DNA, the CDR3 is TGCGCCAGCAGCTTGAACTCTGCCCAAGAGACCCAGTACTTC. This encodes CASSLNSAQETQYF. The variable domain in full, completed from reference TRBV5-1 and TRBJ2-5, reads KAGVTQTPRYLIKTRGQQVTLSCSPISGHRSVSWYQQTPGQGLQFLFEYFSETQRNKGNFPGRFSGRQFSNSRSEMNVSTLELGDSALYLCASSLNSAQETQYFGPGTRLLVL.

This clone was observed a few times. This chain joins TRBV19 and TRBJ2-4, with D possibly being TRBD1 (5 bases). Trimming removed 9 bases from V and 0 bases from J, with 15 bases in between. The CDR3 extends over 15 amino acids. CDR1 and CDR2 from the germline V gene are LNHDA and SQIVND (reference sequence). The CDR3, as DNA: TGTGCCAGCAGGGATAAATTCCTAGCCAAAAACATTCAGTACTTC. It is translated as CASRDKFLAKNIQYF.

CDR3 loop: CASSAWNTEAFF. The CDR3 DNA sequence: TGTGCCAGCAGTGCATGGAACACTGAAGCTTTCTTT. V gene TRBV2 combines with J gene TRBJ1-1; no firm D call. Germline CDR1 SNHLY, CDR2 FYNNEI. Trimming cost V 4 bases and J 1 base, with 4 bases left between them. This CDR3 contains 12 residues.

This clone was seen once. The chain couples TRBV19 to TRBJ2-1, with 10 positions matching TRBD2. This CDR3 contains 14 residues. CDR1 LNHDA and CDR2 SQIVND come from the germline V gene (reference sequence). The trim removed 1 base at V and 12 bases at J, leaving 6 bases unmatched. The CDR3 reads CASSIGPRLAGQFF. The CDR3 DNA reads TGTGCCAGTAGTATAGGTCCGAGACTAGCGGGGCAGTTCTTC.

The V call is TRBV14, the J call TRBJ2-1, with D possibly being TRBD2 (6 bases). CDR3 length: 15 residues. V gave up 0 bases and J gave up 11 bases, with 17 bases separating them. Germline CDR1 SGHDN, CDR2 FVKESK. The chain's CDR3 is CASSQDGYRTNKQFF. The DNA for the CDR3 is TGTGCCAGCAGCCAAGACGGGTACAGGACTAATAAGCAGTTCTTC.

This clone occurred a few times. This chain connects TRBV30 to TRBJ2-2; D remains unclear. The germline gives CDR1 GTSNPN, CDR2 SVGIG (reference sequence). Deletions cut 1 base from V and 3 bases from J, with 9 bases between. This CDR3 has 14 amino acids. This CDR3 is CAWSDDWHTGELFF. In DNA form, the CDR3 reads TGTGCCTGGAGTGATGACTGGCACACCGGGGAGCTGTTTTTT.

The chain carries TRBV5-1 and TRBJ2-5, with D uncertain. Trimming cost V 0 bases and J 2 bases, with 11 bases left between them. Germline CDR1 and CDR2: SGHRS and YFSETQ. The CDR3 is 15 amino acids. CDR3 amino acids: CASSLEMEPQETQYF. CDR3 bases: TGCGCCAGCAGCTTGGAAATGGAGCCTCAAGAGACCCAGTACTTC.

The chain carries TRBV5-5 and TRBJ2-2; D ambiguous. V lost 0 bases, J lost 10 bases, and 4 bases lay in between. The CDR3 spans 11 residues. CDR1 and CDR2 (germline): SGHKS, YYEKEE (reference sequence). CDR3 bases: TGTGCCAGCAGCTTGGCCGTGGAGCTGTTTTTT. Amino acid sequence: CASSLAVELFF.

The chain recombines TRBV28 with TRBJ2-2, with 8 bases identical to TRBD2. V was pared by 5 bases and J by 5 bases, with 7 bases of the junction left unmatched. Germline CDR1 and CDR2: MDHEN and SYDVKM. The CDR3 is made up of 15 amino acids. In nucleotides, the CDR3 is TGTGCCAGCAGTAATCTAGCGGGTATTACCGGGGAGCTGTTTTTT. This sequence encodes CASSNLAGITGELFF.

The genes are TRBV2 and TRBJ2-1, with 7 bases fitting TRBD2. The germline V gene has CDR1 SNHLY and CDR2 FYNNEI. V was clipped by 5 bases and J by 3 bases; unmatched bases: 16. This CDR3 spans 18 amino acids. The CDR3 bases are TGTGCCAGCAGTTTTGAGTCTGATCGGACTAGACTCTACAATGAGCAGTTCTTC. This encodes CASSFESDRTRLYNEQFF.

This chain links TRBV30 with TRBJ1-1, with D tentatively TRBD1 (6 bases). CDR1 and CDR2 from the germline V gene are GTSNPN and SVGIG (reference sequence). This CDR3 spans 14 amino acids. Trimming cost V 0 bases and J 1 base, with 9 bases left between them. The CDR3 here is CAWSVHRENTEAFF. CDR3 in DNA: TGTGCCTGGAGTGTCCACAGGGAGAACACTGAAGCTTTCTTT. The whole variable domain, filled in from reference TRBV30 and TRBJ1-1, reads SQTIHQWPATLVQPVGSPLSLECTVEGTSNPNLYWYRQAAGRGLQLLFYSVGIGQISSEVPQNLSASRPQDRQFILSSKKLLLSDSGFYLCAWSVHRENTEAFFGQGTRLTVV.

V gene TRBV6-5 combines with J gene TRBJ1-1, with D possibly being TRBD1 (6 bases). Trimming pared 5 bases from V and 3 bases from J, leaving 13 bases between. CDR1 MNHEY and CDR2 SVGAGI come from the germline V gene. The length of the CDR3 is 14 residues. In DNA, the CDR3 is TGTGCCAGCAGTGAGCGGGGGCGGGACACTGAAGCTTTCTTT. Translated: CASSERGRDTEAFF.

As regards this clone: One junction end does not reproduce the germline sequence, and a read error may be involved. The sample has other DNA sequences that encode this CDR3 too. The V and J genes are TRBV6-5 and TRBJ2-7, with D unclear. Germline CDR1 and CDR2: MNHEY and SVGAGI. This CDR3 comprises 15 residues. In DNA form, the CDR3 reads TGTGCCAGCAGTTACGCTCTACGGGTAGGCTACGAGCAGTACTTT. Translated, it gives CASSYALRVGYEQYF.

This chain joins TRBV7-2 and TRBJ2-3; 9 positions agree with TRBD2. Germline CDR1 is SGHTA and CDR2 is FQGNSA. The CDR3 runs to 15 residues. The V gene end was trimmed by 0 bases and the J gene end by 5 bases; junction bases not matched to a gene: 3. The chain's CDR3 is CASSLASGRGDTQYF. CDR3 sequence (DNA): TGTGCCAGCAGCTTAGCTAGCGGGAGAGGAGATACGCAGTATTTT.